A single sample gave rise to the 30 T cell receptor beta chains below, sequenced in a study of T cell clonality in common variable immunodeficiency. Their recognized antigens are unknown. Sequencing was performed with immunoSEQ multiplex PCR; in TCRdb, only in-frame clones are kept and a portion is missing. There are 30,000 to 40,000 clones in the sample, none observed a single time. Study results and caveats: In common variable immunodeficiency, TCR beta chains reportedly carried fewer deletions and N-nucleotide insertions.

Material: peripheral blood mononuclear cells. The receptor source for this set is a human donor with common variable immunodeficiency.

This clone was seen ten or more times. The read is 3 residues too short to cover the CDR3 end, so that end is filled in from the germline J gene. This chain uses TRBV10-3 with TRBJ2-5; possible D gene TRBD1, 6 bases. V dropped 6 bases and J dropped 5 bases, with 13 bases sitting between them. The CDR3 extends over 13 amino acids. Germline values: CDR1 ENHRY, CDR2 SYGVKD. The part of the CDR3 DNA that was read is TGTGCCATCAGCCGACAGGATGGGGAGACC. It is translated as CAISRQDGET. The complete CDR3 sequence is CAISRQDGETQYF.

This clone was detected many times. The sequenced fragment ends 3 residues before the CDR3 boundary, so the rest is inferred from the germline J gene. The chain is built from TRBV7-3 and TRBJ2-1; 7 bases fit TRBD1. Germline V gene lookup returns CDR1 SGHTA and CDR2 FQGTGA. Losses at the gene ends were 4 bases for V and 3 bases for J; bases not matched to a gene: 6. The CDR3 sequence is 15 residues long. The CDR3 protein is CASSSRTGVYNEQFF. CDR3 DNA (partial): TGTGCCAGCAGCTCCAGAACAGGGGTCTACAATGAG.

Notes on this clone: The CDR3 end lies 3 residues beyond the end of the read and is filled in from the germline J gene. The chain recombines TRBV5-4 with TRBJ2-1; D possibly corresponds to TRBD2 (5 bases). Trimming cost V 4 bases and J 7 bases, with 9 bases left between them. Germline V gene lookup returns CDR1 SGHNT and CDR2 YYREEE (reference sequence). This CDR3 comprises 12 residues. The CDR3 protein is CASSLTRNEQFF. The sequenced part of the CDR3 DNA is TGTGCCAGCAGCCTCACTAGGAATGAG.

This chain's CDR3 is CASSFDRGVEQYF. The part of the CDR3 DNA that was read is TGTGCCAGCAGCTTCGACAGGGGTGTCGAG. The chain couples TRBV7-9 to TRBJ2-7; TRBD1 aligns across 8 bases. Read data end 3 residues before the CDR3 end; the end is taken from the germline J gene. Per the germline V gene, CDR1 is SEHNR and CDR2 is FQNEAQ (reference sequence). V lost 3 bases and J lost 6; bases outside the gene matches: 4. This CDR3 has 13 amino acids.

In regard to this clone: The read terminates 3 residues ahead of where the CDR3 ends, so the germline J gene completes it. The chain carries TRBV18 and TRBJ2-5, with 11 positions matching TRBD2. CDR1 KGHSH and CDR2 LQKENI come from the germline V gene. The V and J ends lost 5 bases and 2 bases, in that order; junction bases with no gene match: 4. This CDR3 comprises 15 residues. The CDR3: CASSRTSGQQETQYF. The sequenced CDR3 bases are TGTGCCAGCTCAAGGACTAGCGGGCAACAAGAGACC.

There are many counts of this clone. From the germline J gene comes the end of the CDR3, since the read stops 3 residues before it. The chain has TRBV5-1 and TRBJ2-3; D gene uncertain. Germline V gene sequence: CDR1 SGHRS, CDR2 YFSETQ. CDR3 length: 13 amino acids. Trimming pared 0 bases from V and 5 bases from J, leaving 7 bases between. Incomplete CDR3 DNA: TGCGCCAGCAGCTTGGACTCCGGAGATACG. Encoded protein: CASSLDSGDT. The whole CDR3 protein is CASSLDSGDTQYF.

This clone has just a few counts. The read falls 3 residues short of the CDR3 end, and the missing part is taken from the germline J gene. The gene calls are TRBV20-1 and TRBJ2-3; 8 bases align to TRBD2. CDR3 length: 16 residues. V was pared by 0 bases and J by 4 bases, with 9 bases of the junction left unmatched. CDR1 is DFQATT and CDR2 is SNEGSKA in the germline V gene (reference sequence). The CDR3 region is CSARDARLAMADTQYF. The DNA read from the CDR3 is TGCAGTGCTAGAGATGCGCGACTAGCGATGGCAGATACG.

This clone was observed many times. The CDR3 goes on 3 residues after the read ends, and that part is filled in from the germline J gene. J is TRBJ2-1 and V is TRBV20-1, with 9 positions matching TRBD2. V lost 1 base and J lost 7; bases outside the gene matches: 8. The CDR3 has 15 residues. Germline V gene sequence: CDR1 DFQATT, CDR2 SNEGSKA (reference sequence). The CDR3 spells CSARAPSGMGNEQFF. The part of the CDR3 DNA that was read is TGCAGTGCTAGAGCGCCTAGCGGGATGGGAAATGAG.

This clone was seen at least ten times. The missing CDR3 end, 3 residues past where the read stops, is filled in from the germline J gene. The genes are TRBV6-2 or TRBV6-3 and TRBJ2-7, with 7 bases lining up with TRBD1. Germline values: CDR1 MNHEY, CDR2 SVGEGT. This CDR3 comprises 14 residues. V lost 4 bases to trimming and J lost 4 bases; unmatched junction nucleotides: 7. The CDR3 spells CASSSSGTVYEQYF. The CDR3 DNA, read in part, is TGTGCCAGCAGTTCCTCCGGGACAGTATACGAG.

This clone was observed at least ten times. The read terminates 3 residues before the CDR3 end, so the remaining end is supplied by the germline J gene. This chain joins TRBV2 and TRBJ2-5; 10 positions match TRBD2. The CDR3 contains 15 residues. Germline CDR1 SNHLY, CDR2 FYNNEI. V lost 4 bases to trimming and J lost 3 bases; unmatched junction nucleotides: 5. The chain's CDR3 is CASSVSGRVEETQYF. Incomplete CDR3 DNA: TGTGCCAGCAGTGTGAGCGGGAGGGTTGAAGAGACC. The full variable domain, completed using reference TRBV2 and TRBJ2-5, is EPEVTQTPSHQVTQMGQEVILRCVPISNHLYFYWYRQILGQKVEFLVSFYNNEISEKSEIFDDQFSVERPDGSNFTLKIRSTKLEDSAMYFCASSVSGRVEETQYFGPGTRLLVL.

Ten or more counts support this clone. The read is 3 residues too short to cover the CDR3 end, so that end is filled in from the germline J gene. The genes are TRBV2 and TRBJ1-1; 7 bases fit TRBD1. The CDR3 sequence is 13 residues long. Germline V gene lookup returns CDR1 SNHLY and CDR2 FYNNEI. CDR3 residues: CASSAVRGKSAFF. CDR3 DNA, as far as it was read: TGTGCCAGCAGTGCCGTCAGGGGGAAGTCA.

Partial CDR3 DNA: TGTGCCAGCAGCTCTCATCGGGCAGGGGGTCCTTTCGAG. Its translation: CASSSHRAGGPFE. The CDR3 in full is CASSSHRAGGPFEQYF. The V call is TRBV13, the J call TRBJ2-7, with 7 nucleotides matching TRBD1. The read halts 3 residues ahead of the CDR3 end, with the missing end drawn from the germline J gene. The CDR3 has 16 residues. The junction had 15 bases not matched to a gene; V was cut back by 4 bases and J by 6 bases. CDR1 is PRHDT and CDR2 is FYEKMQ in the germline V gene (reference sequence).

CDR3 protein: CASSAHGTSGEETQYF. Partial CDR3 DNA: TGTGCCAGCAGCGCTCATGGGACTAGCGGGGAAGAGACC. The chain uses TRBV2 and TRBJ2-5, with 13 nucleotides matching TRBD2. With the read ending 3 residues before the CDR3 end, the germline J gene is used to fill in that end. The CDR3 sequence is 16 residues long. CDR1 and CDR2 (germline): SNHLY, FYNNEI. V lost 6 bases and J lost 3; bases outside the gene matches: 7. The variable domain in full, with the rest retrieved from reference TRBV2 and TRBJ2-5, is EPEVTQTPSHQVTQMGQEVILRCVPISNHLYFYWYRQILGQKVEFLVSFYNNEISEKSEIFDDQFSVERPDGSNFTLKIRSTKLEDSAMYFCASSAHGTSGEETQYFGPGTRLLVL.

This clone was picked up a small number of times. From the germline J gene comes the end of the CDR3, since the read stops 3 residues before it. This chain joins TRBV5-1 and TRBJ1-4; TRBD1 matches at 8 bases. CDR3 length: 16 residues. The J segment lost 0 bases and the V segment lost 2 bases, leaving 3 bases of the junction unmatched. In germline, CDR1 is SGHRS, CDR2 YFSETQ. This CDR3 reads CASSLGQGATNEKLFF. CDR3 bases read: TGCGCCAGCAGCTTAGGACAGGGTGCAACTAATGAAAAA.

This clone came up many times. The CDR3 end falls 3 residues outside the read, so it is completed with the germline J gene. This chain links TRBV20-1 with TRBJ1-6; a possible D gene is TRBD1 (6 bases). Per germline, CDR1 DFQATT and CDR2 SNEGSKA (reference sequence). Trimming left V 0 bases short and J 12 bases short, with 9 bases between. This CDR3 is built from 12 residues. The part of the CDR3 DNA that was read is TGCAGTGCTAGAGACAGGGGTGGACCC. This gives the protein CSARDRGGP. The whole CDR3 protein reads CSARDRGGPLHF.

This clone was seen at least ten times. The DNA ends 3 residues before the CDR3 does, and the rest of the CDR3 is filled in from the germline J gene. The chain recombines TRBV20-1 with TRBJ2-3; 11 bases line up with TRBD2. Germline CDR1 reads DFQATT; CDR2 reads SNEGSKA (reference sequence). Losses at the gene ends were 7 bases for V and 4 bases for J; bases not matched to a gene: 13. The CDR3 covers 16 residues. The CDR3 region is CSVPTHSGRAPDTQYF. The sequenced part of the CDR3 DNA is TGCAGTGTCCCAACACATAGCGGGAGGGCCCCAGATACG.

The CDR3 reads CSARDGRGEETQYF. The DNA read from the CDR3 is TGCAGTGCTAGAGACGGACGAGGGGAAGAGACC. The chain uses TRBV20-1 and TRBJ2-5, with D perhaps being TRBD1 or TRBD2 (5 bases each). The read is 3 residues too short to cover the CDR3 end, so that end is filled in from the germline J gene. CDR3 size: 14 residues. Per the germline V gene, CDR1 is DFQATT and CDR2 is SNEGSKA (reference sequence). Trimming removed 0 bases at V and 3 bases at J, with 11 bases between.

This clone has at least ten counts. The junction differs from germline at one of its ends, possibly a read error. The read terminates 3 residues ahead of where the CDR3 ends, so the germline J gene completes it. V usage is TRBV4-2 and J usage is TRBJ1-1, with D tentatively TRBD1 (6 bases). Germline assignment: CDR1 LGHNA and CDR2 YNFKEQ. The CDR3 covers 15 residues. The CDR3 protein is CASSQGGRMNTEAFF. Partial CDR3 DNA: TGCGCCAGCAGCCAAGGGGGGCGGATGAACACTGAA.

The CDR3 region is CASSPGRAGNEQFF. CDR3 DNA (partial): TGTGCCAGTAGTCCCGGACGAGCGGGCAATGAG. The chain has TRBV19 and TRBJ2-1; D perhaps matches TRBD2 (6 bases). The read ends 3 residues early relative to the CDR3; the germline J gene fills the gap. Germline V CDR1 and CDR2: LNHDA, SQIVND (reference sequence). The CDR3 is made up of 14 amino acids. The V and J ends lost 5 bases and 6 bases respectively, with 14 bases between them. Using reference TRBV19 and TRBJ2-1 for the parts outside the CDR3, the full variable domain is DGGITQSPKYLFRKEGQNVTLSCEQNLNHDAMYWYRQDPGQGLRLIYYSQIVNDFQKGDIAEGYSVSREKKESFPLTVTSAQKNPTAFYLCASSPGRAGNEQFFGPGTRLTVL.

As concerns this clone: The read ends 3 residues early relative to the CDR3; the germline J gene fills the gap. The V call is TRBV19, the J call TRBJ1-3; D is perhaps TRBD1 (5 bases). V lost 5 bases to trimming and J lost 0 bases, with 8 bases between them. The germline V gene encodes CDR1 LNHDA and CDR2 SQIVND (reference sequence). The CDR3 is 14 residues long. The CDR3 reads CASSHRSSGNTIYF. The CDR3 bases that were read are TGTGCCAGTAGTCACAGGAGCTCTGGAAACACC.

Details on this clone: The read ends 3 residues shy of where the CDR3 ends; the end is completed using the germline J gene. The chain is built from TRBV7-2 and TRBJ1-4; 11 bases line up with TRBD1. With V trimmed by 4 bases and J by 7 bases, 5 bases remained unmatched. Germline V gene sequence: CDR1 SGHTA, CDR2 FQGNSA. This CDR3 is 15 amino acids long. The CDR3 DNA, read in part, is TGTGCCAGCAGCTGGGACAGGGGGTCAGGTGAAAAA. Translation: CASSWDRGSGEK. In full, the CDR3 reads CASSWDRGSGEKLFF.

This clone was detected many times. The read terminates 3 residues before the CDR3 end, so the remaining end is supplied by the germline J gene. This sequence joins TRBV27 and TRBJ2-1; 14 bases agree with TRBD2. This CDR3 spans 16 amino acids. Germline V lookup: CDR1 MNHEY, CDR2 SMNVEV (reference sequence). Trimming at V came to 4 bases and at J to 4 bases, leaving 3 bases not matched to a gene. CDR3 bases read: TGTGCCAGCAGTTCGGGACTAGCGGGAGTGTACAATGAG. Translation: CASSSGLAGVYNE. The whole CDR3 region reads CASSSGLAGVYNEQFF.

This clone has just a few counts. Read data end 3 residues before the CDR3 end; the end is taken from the germline J gene. This rearrangement joins TRBV7-2 to TRBJ2-2; 9 positions agree with TRBD2. From germline, CDR1 is SGHTA and CDR2 FQGNSA. V gave up 5 bases and J gave up 2 bases; unmatched junction bases: 3. The CDR3 consists of 15 residues. The CDR3 region is CASSLGLANTGELFF. The CDR3 DNA, read in part, is TGTGCCAGCAGCCTGGGACTAGCCAACACCGGGGAG.

With respect to this clone: Read data end 3 residues before the CDR3 end; the end is taken from the germline J gene. The genes are TRBV19 and TRBJ1-2; 8 positions match TRBD1. Germline assignment: CDR1 LNHDA and CDR2 SQIVND (reference sequence). This CDR3 is 15 amino acids long. CDR3 protein: CASSIGGQVQGGYTF. The sequenced CDR3 bases are TGTGCCAGTAGTATAGGGGGACAGGTTCAGGGAGGC.

The table lists this clone with many counts. The read stops 3 residues short of the end of the CDR3; the missing end is completed from the germline J gene. The chain carries TRBV12-3 or TRBV12-4 and TRBJ1-2; 9 nucleotides align to TRBD1. Unmatched junction bases numbered 4, after V lost 6 bases and J lost 2 bases. The CDR3 sequence is 14 residues long. The CDR3 spells CASRGTGNNYGYTF. The DNA read from the CDR3 is TGTGCCAGCAGGGGGACAGGGAACAACTATGGC.

This clone was counted ten times or more. The read is 3 residues too short to cover the CDR3 end, so that end is filled in from the germline J gene. The chain uses TRBV18 and TRBJ2-3, with 10 bases lining up with TRBD1. The CDR3 consists of 15 residues. V shed 1 base, J shed 4 bases, and the junction held 2 bases outside the gene matches. Germline V gene sequence: CDR1 KGHSH, CDR2 LQKENI. CDR3 sequence: CASSPRTGGSDTQYF. CDR3 bases read: TGTGCCAGCTCACCACGGACAGGGGGGTCAGATACG.

This clone came up many times. The CDR3 extends 3 residues past the end of the read, so its final part is completed from the germline J gene. The chain joins TRBV24-1 to TRBJ2-5; D possibly corresponds to TRBD2 (6 bases). The CDR3 is 13 amino acids. V lost 11 bases and J lost 1, with 13 bases in between. From germline, CDR1 is KGHDR and CDR2 SFDVKD. The CDR3 reads CARTRDSQETQYF. CDR3 DNA, as far as it was read: TGTGCCAGAACACGGGACTCCCAAGAGACC.

This clone was seen a handful of times. The read comes to an end 3 residues before the CDR3 does, leaving the germline J gene to fill in the end. The genes are TRBV11-3 and TRBJ1-5, with D possibly being TRBD1 (6 bases). Germline V lookup: CDR1 SGHNT, CDR2 YENEEA. With 5 bases removed from V and 4 bases from J, the gap between germline ends came to 15 bases. This CDR3 contains 15 residues. CDR3 loop: CASSIGGTTNQPQHF. CDR3 DNA, as far as it was read: TGTGCCAGCAGCATAGGGGGGACAACGAATCAGCCC.

CDR3 protein: CASSHSLQPHNEQFF. CDR3 DNA (partial): TGTGCCAGCAGTCACAGCCTCCAGCCCCACAATGAG. The chain joins TRBV6-2 or TRBV6-3 to TRBJ2-1; D unclear. Read coverage stops 3 residues before the CDR3 terminus; the germline J gene supplies the remainder. V was trimmed by 5 bases and J by 5 bases, leaving 16 bases between them. This CDR3 is 15 amino acids long. Germline assignment: CDR1 MNHEY and CDR2 SVGEGT.

This clone has ten or more counts. CDR3 amino acids: CATSSGHLTDTQYF. The CDR3 DNA, read in part, is TGTGCCACCTCCTCGGGACACCTAACAGATACG. The rearrangement joins TRBV30 to TRBJ2-3, with D tentatively TRBD1 (6 bases). The read ends 3 residues early relative to the CDR3; the germline J gene fills the gap. The CDR3 contains 14 residues. Deletions cut 8 bases from V and 3 bases from J, with 18 bases between. Per germline, CDR1 GTSNPN and CDR2 SVGIG (reference sequence).